The present T cell receptor beta chain was sequenced within a study of T-cell reconstitution after alpha-beta-depleted transplantation in children (dated by TCRdb to 2015 to 2016). Background for the entire study: Using TCR repertoire profiling, the study followed T-cell immune reconstitution in a quantitative way in children after TCRalphabeta/CD19-depleted allogeneic hematopoietic cell transplantation. What the work shows at the level of the full study, not this receptor alone: Over subsequent months, a decline in hyperexpanded clone frequencies was noted, and after one year, T-cell counts and TCRbeta diversity were mostly ascribed to newly produced T cells. The high TCRbeta diversity at day 60 in some patients was ascribed to recipient T cells and intrathymic progenitors that had survived conditioning. About two months after transplant, the apparently early recovery of alphabetaT-cell counts reportedly depended on just several hundred clones that had expanded rapidly and came from non-depleted graft cells.

Sample treatment or condition, as interpreted from the label and publication: allogeneic hematopoietic cell transplantation with graft depleted of TCRalphabeta T cells and CD19 B cells. The children who served as transplant recipients had been given grafts of TCRalphabeta/CD19-depleted allogeneic hematopoietic cells. V loses 6 bases at its end and J loses 7 bases; junction bases beyond the gene matches: 10. From the germline V gene (reference sequence), CDR1 is MNHEY and CDR2 is SMNVEV. The CDR3 runs 15 residues from the cysteine to the phenylalanine. The only DNA kept is the CDR3, 45 bases in frame from the first base. The library was produced with PCR. The sequencer listed for this sample is Illumina HiSeq 2500. TCR libraries were prepared with molecular barcoding, using unique molecular identifiers to normalize TCRbeta repertoire quantification. Through fastp at Q25 and MiXCR, TCRdb rebuilt clones from the public reads, retaining in-frame beta chains. Entries are consolidated by CDR3 protein sequence, retaining the most common genes and DNA. The sample table shows about 460,000 distinct CDR3 sequences, and over 10% are seen once. Around 15% of the sample belongs to the ten largest clones.

As for this clonotype: No cognate antigen has been identified for it. Base-call qualities are not available, and no considerably larger clone is one nucleotide away.

This receptor chain uses TRBV27 and TRBJ2-1; 9 junctional bases match TRBD1. The input for sequencing was PBMCs, mostly from graft donor cells, taken 180 days after TCRalphabeta/CD19-depleted stem cell transplant. The receptor's source is a female patient between 2 and 15 years old who had a stem cell transplant for aplastic anemia, so the T cells may come from the graft donor. Read as DNA, the sequence is TGTGCCAGCAGGTCAAAAGGACAGGGGTTTAATGAGCAGTTCTTC. It translates as CASRSKGQGFNEQFF.